The clone carrying this TCR beta chain showed up many times. Time point meaning: newly diagnosed GD, antithyroid drugs for less than 3 months. Generation of the TCR library employed RNA extracted from PBMCs. The sample comes from a study of regulatory T cells in long-lasting Graves disease. Researchers made TCR beta libraries by using iRepertoire HTBI primers and running Arm-PCR on CDR3 regions. TCRdb re-called the multiplex PCR reads with MiXCR, one entry per CDR3 protein. The repertoire holds about 440,000 distinct CDR3 sequences, with 15% as singletons. The sample also formed part of further work on T cells in Graves' hyperthyroidism and ophthalmopathy. As that study records: Ophthalmopathy and stable hyperthyroidism were told apart by a 13 V-J model.

The receptor comes from a woman in her twenties or thirties with Graves disease. The sequenced sample was peripheral blood mononuclear cells (PBMCs), obtained at new diagnosis, from a patient treated with antithyroid drugs.

Here the CDR3 reads CASSSLDRDYSNQPQHF. The DNA for the CDR3 is TGTGCCAGCAGTTCCCTAGACAGGGACTATAGCAATCAGCCCCAGCATTTT. V is TRBV27 and J is TRBJ1-5; 7 bases are a match to TRBD1. Germline-derived CDR1 and CDR2 are MNHEY and SMNVEV (reference sequence). The CDR3 sequence is 17 residues long. V trimming: 4 bases; J trimming: 0 bases; junction bases outside the gene matches: 9.